This is a list of T cell receptor beta chains from one sample in a study of blood T cells in healthy people across ages. TCRdb re-called the 5' RACE reads with MiXCR, one entry per CDR3 protein. The table includes 1.6 million or so distinct CDR3 sequences, about 31% detected once. Sequencing was carried out using blood. All receptors derive from a woman aged 25-40 years in good health. CDR3s include the opening cysteine and the closing phenylalanine or tryptophan. D genes are given only for firm matches. A row's size may be missing; if present it is once, few, many or a size class.

d_call: TRBD1
clone_size: NA
j_call: TRBJ1-5
v_call: TRBV6-1
cdr3_aa: CASSDPGQIFQPQHF
cdr3_nt: TGTGCCAGCAGTGATCCGGGACAGATTTTTCAGCCCCAGCATTTT

d_call: NA
clone_size: few
j_call: TRBJ2-3
v_call: TRBV5-1
cdr3_aa: CASSSNTGDVADTQYF
cdr3_nt: TGCGCCAGCAGTTCTAACACAGGAGATGTAGCAGATACGCAGTATTTT

d_call: NA
clone_size: many
j_call: TRBJ2-5
v_call: TRBV29-1
cdr3_aa: CSVDEAGMGETQYF
cdr3_nt: TGCAGCGTTGATGAGGCGGGAATGGGGGAGACCCAGTACTTC

d_call: NA
clone_size: many
j_call: TRBJ2-1
v_call: TRBV11-3
cdr3_aa: CASSLQGTSFEQFF
cdr3_nt: TGTGCCAGCAGCCTCCAGGGAACTAGCTTTGAGCAGTTCTTC

d_call: TRBD1
clone_size: NA
j_call: TRBJ1-6
v_call: TRBV5-1
cdr3_aa: CASSTEDRARSPLHF
cdr3_nt: TGCGCCAGCAGCACCGAGGACAGGGCCCGATCACCCCTCCACTTT

d_call: NA
clone_size: NA
j_call: TRBJ2-5
v_call: TRBV13
cdr3_aa: CASSPGPATETQYF
cdr3_nt: TGTGCCAGCAGCCCTGGACCGGCGACGGAGACCCAGTACTTC

d_call: NA
clone_size: NA
j_call: TRBJ2-7
v_call: TRBV11-2
cdr3_aa: CASSLADRGRDEQYF
cdr3_nt: TGTGCCAGCAGCTTAGCCGACCGGGGTAGGGACGAGCAGTACTTC

d_call: TRBD2
clone_size: NA
j_call: TRBJ2-3
v_call: TRBV20-1
cdr3_aa: CSAAGTSGFTDTQYF
cdr3_nt: TGCAGTGCAGCCGGGACTAGCGGCTTCACAGATACGCAGTATTTT

d_call: TRBD2
clone_size: few
j_call: TRBJ2-1
v_call: TRBV20-1
cdr3_aa: CSARTSGRARPVENEQFF
cdr3_nt: TGCAGTGCCCGGACTAGCGGGAGGGCCCGACCGGTCGAGAATGAGCAGTTCTTC

d_call: NA
clone_size: NA
j_call: TRBJ2-7
v_call: TRBV5-5
cdr3_aa: CASSSNRLQAYEQYF
cdr3_nt: TGTGCCAGCAGCTCCAACAGGTTACAAGCCTACGAGCAGTACTTC

d_call: TRBD1
clone_size: few
j_call: TRBJ2-2
v_call: TRBV7-9
cdr3_aa: CAGTGAGTGELFF
cdr3_nt: TGTGCCGGGACAGGAGCGGGCACCGGGGAGCTGTTTTTT

d_call: TRBD2
clone_size: NA
j_call: TRBJ2-5
v_call: TRBV20-1
cdr3_aa: CSASSLAGSGSWETQYF
cdr3_nt: TGCAGTGCCTCCTCGTTGGCAGGTAGCGGGAGCTGGGAGACCCAGTACTTC

d_call: TRBD1
clone_size: few
j_call: TRBJ1-1
v_call: TRBV3-1
cdr3_aa: CASSNRDRERKLNTEAFF
cdr3_nt: TGTGCCAGCAGCAACCGGGACAGGGAGAGGAAATTGAACACTGAAGCTTTCTTT

d_call: NA
clone_size: many
j_call: TRBJ2-1
v_call: TRBV6-1
cdr3_aa: CASSGSEGSYNEQFF
cdr3_nt: TGTGCCAGCAGTGGGAGCGAGGGCTCCTACAATGAGCAGTTCTTC

d_call: NA
clone_size: NA
j_call: TRBJ2-1
v_call: TRBV2
cdr3_aa: CASSDSRSEQFF
cdr3_nt: TGTGCCAGCAGTGACTCGAGAAGTGAGCAGTTCTTC

d_call: TRBD2
clone_size: NA
j_call: TRBJ2-7
v_call: TRBV7-2
cdr3_aa: CASSFRGGSSYEQYF
cdr3_nt: TGTGCCAGCAGCTTCCGCGGGGGGAGCTCCTACGAGCAGTACTTC

d_call: TRBD2
clone_size: NA
j_call: TRBJ2-5
v_call: TRBV29-1
cdr3_aa: CSVVTGGLFETQYF
cdr3_nt: TGCAGCGTTGTAACGGGGGGGCTTTTTGAGACCCAGTACTTC

d_call: TRBD2
clone_size: few
j_call: TRBJ2-7
v_call: TRBV6-1
cdr3_aa: CASSEVGGGYYEQYF
cdr3_nt: TGTGCCAGCAGTGAAGTGGGGGGGGGGTACTACGAGCAGTACTTC

d_call: TRBD2
clone_size: many
j_call: TRBJ2-5
v_call: TRBV5-1
cdr3_aa: CASGTSSGWPRPVGETQYF
cdr3_nt: TGCGCCAGCGGCACATCTAGCGGTTGGCCTCGCCCTGTGGGAGAGACCCAGTACTTC

d_call: TRBD2
clone_size: few
j_call: TRBJ2-7
v_call: TRBV20-1
cdr3_aa: CSAREGGRLEEQYF
cdr3_nt: TGCAGTGCTAGAGAGGGCGGGAGGTTGGAGGAGCAGTACTTC

d_call: NA
clone_size: NA
j_call: TRBJ2-1
v_call: TRBV27
cdr3_aa: CASQGNGSRFYNEQFF
cdr3_nt: TGTGCCAGTCAAGGGAACGGGAGTCGATTCTACAATGAGCAGTTCTTC

d_call: NA
clone_size: NA
j_call: TRBJ1-5
v_call: TRBV6-1
cdr3_aa: CASSEFLGSNQPQHF
cdr3_nt: TGTGCCAGCAGTGAATTCTTGGGGAGCAATCAGCCCCAGCATTTT

d_call: TRBD2
clone_size: few
j_call: TRBJ2-7
v_call: TRBV28
cdr3_aa: CASSALAAGDYEQYF
cdr3_nt: TGTGCCAGCAGCGCCCTAGCGGCAGGCGACTACGAGCAGTACTTC

d_call: TRBD2
clone_size: few
j_call: TRBJ2-7
v_call: TRBV29-1
cdr3_aa: CSVEVGNAPRGDEQYF
cdr3_nt: TGCAGCGTTGAAGTGGGGAACGCACCTCGGGGGGACGAGCAGTACTTC

d_call: TRBD1
clone_size: many
j_call: TRBJ1-1
v_call: TRBV28
cdr3_aa: CASSLGGATGMNTEAFF
cdr3_nt: TGTGCCAGCAGTTTGGGTGGGGCGACAGGGATGAACACTGAAGCTTTCTTT

d_call: TRBD2
clone_size: NA
j_call: TRBJ2-1
v_call: TRBV7-2
cdr3_aa: CASSFRGRVHEQFF
cdr3_nt: TGTGCCAGCAGCTTTCGCGGGAGGGTCCATGAGCAGTTCTTC

d_call: NA
clone_size: few
j_call: TRBJ1-1
v_call: TRBV6-1
cdr3_aa: CASSEVGKEAFF
cdr3_nt: TGTGCCAGCAGTGAAGTCGGTAAGGAAGCTTTCTTT

d_call: NA
clone_size: many
j_call: TRBJ2-3
v_call: TRBV7-2
cdr3_aa: CASSFSFAGWDTQYF
cdr3_nt: TGTGCCAGCAGCTTCAGTTTTGCGGGATGGGATACGCAGTATTTT

d_call: NA
clone_size: NA
j_call: TRBJ2-2
v_call: TRBV30
cdr3_aa: CAWSSGAGELFF
cdr3_nt: TGTGCCTGGAGTTCCGGGGCGGGGGAGCTGTTTTTT

d_call: NA
clone_size: NA
j_call: TRBJ2-2
v_call: TRBV4-1
cdr3_aa: CASSPLALGTGELFF
cdr3_nt: TGCGCCAGCAGCCCTCTAGCCCTAGGAACCGGGGAGCTGTTTTTT

d_call: TRBD1
clone_size: few
j_call: TRBJ2-7
v_call: TRBV9
cdr3_aa: CASSVGDRSSYEQYF
cdr3_nt: TGTGCCAGCAGCGTAGGGGACAGGAGCTCCTACGAGCAGTACTTC

d_call: TRBD1
clone_size: few
j_call: TRBJ1-1
v_call: TRBV6-2/TRBV6-3
cdr3_aa: CASSQGGLGRYTEAFF
cdr3_nt: TGTGCCAGCAGCCAAGGGGGCCTCGGTCGGTACACTGAAGCTTTCTTT

d_call: TRBD2
clone_size: few
j_call: TRBJ2-3
v_call: TRBV10-3
cdr3_aa: CAIRLGLAGSPQYF
cdr3_nt: TGTGCCATCAGGTTGGGACTAGCGGGTTCACCGCAGTATTTT

d_call: NA
clone_size: few
j_call: TRBJ2-7
v_call: TRBV12-3/TRBV12-4
cdr3_aa: CASSSPTLGEQYF
cdr3_nt: TGTGCCAGCAGTTCCCCCACTCTGGGGGAGCAGTACTTC

d_call: NA
clone_size: few
j_call: TRBJ2-7
v_call: TRBV10-3
cdr3_aa: CAISERQIYEQYF
cdr3_nt: TGTGCCATCAGTGAGCGACAGATTTACGAGCAGTACTTC

d_call: TRBD2
clone_size: few
j_call: TRBJ2-5
v_call: TRBV5-4
cdr3_aa: CASSLGRGPGGVRETQYF
cdr3_nt: TGTGCCAGCAGCTTGGGACGAGGACCGGGGGGGGTCCGAGAGACCCAGTACTTC

d_call: NA
clone_size: NA
j_call: TRBJ2-6
v_call: TRBV4-1
cdr3_aa: CASSQVLLGAGANVLTF
cdr3_nt: TGCGCCAGCAGCCAAGTGCTCTTGGGAGCTGGGGCCAACGTCCTGACTTTC

d_call: NA
clone_size: few
j_call: TRBJ1-1
v_call: TRBV7-6
cdr3_aa: CASSTLPGTEAFF
cdr3_nt: TGTGCCAGCAGCACCCTTCCCGGGACTGAAGCTTTCTTT

d_call: NA
clone_size: NA
j_call: TRBJ1-3
v_call: TRBV28
cdr3_aa: CASSLPGSGNTIYF
cdr3_nt: TGTGCCAGCAGTTTACCCGGCTCTGGAAACACCATATATTTT

d_call: TRBD2
clone_size: NA
j_call: TRBJ2-5
v_call: TRBV9
cdr3_aa: CASSGGLAVETQYF
cdr3_nt: TGTGCCAGCAGCGGCGGACTAGCGGTTGAGACCCAGTACTTC

d_call: NA
clone_size: few
j_call: TRBJ2-1
v_call: TRBV11-2
cdr3_aa: CASSSPQGGQFF
cdr3_nt: TGTGCCAGCAGCTCCCCGCAGGGCGGGCAGTTCTTC

d_call: NA
clone_size: NA
j_call: TRBJ2-7
v_call: TRBV5-1
cdr3_aa: CANSPEASRGQYF
cdr3_nt: TGCGCCAACAGCCCCGAGGCCTCGCGCGGGCAGTACTTC

d_call: TRBD2
clone_size: once
j_call: TRBJ2-2
v_call: TRBV27
cdr3_aa: CASTSHRDYNTGELFF
cdr3_nt: TGTGCCAGCACCTCTCACCGGGACTATAACACCGGGGAGCTGTTTTTT

d_call: NA
clone_size: few
j_call: TRBJ1-4
v_call: TRBV10-3
cdr3_aa: CAIRDGLINEKLFF
cdr3_nt: TGTGCCATCAGAGACGGACTGATTAATGAAAAACTGTTTTTT

d_call: NA
clone_size: NA
j_call: TRBJ2-5
v_call: TRBV7-9
cdr3_aa: CASSLAWGSVGETQYF
cdr3_nt: TGTGCCAGCAGCTTAGCGTGGGGCTCAGTAGGAGAGACCCAGTACTTC

d_call: NA
clone_size: NA
j_call: TRBJ2-3
v_call: TRBV20-1
cdr3_aa: CSARYRGSTDTQYF
cdr3_nt: TGCAGTGCTCGATACCGGGGGAGCACAGATACGCAGTATTTT

d_call: NA
clone_size: NA
j_call: TRBJ2-7
v_call: TRBV5-1
cdr3_aa: CASSLTAAPNYEQYF
cdr3_nt: TGCGCCAGCAGCTTAACCGCAGCCCCAAACTACGAGCAGTACTTC

d_call: NA
clone_size: NA
j_call: TRBJ1-4
v_call: TRBV29-1
cdr3_aa: CSVGLGPNEKLFF
cdr3_nt: TGCAGCGTTGGGCTCGGGCCTAATGAAAAACTGTTTTTT

d_call: TRBD1
clone_size: NA
j_call: TRBJ2-3
v_call: TRBV15
cdr3_aa: CATSRRTGITDTQYF
cdr3_nt: TGTGCCACCAGCAGACGGACAGGGATCACAGATACGCAGTATTTT